The clone carrying this TCR beta chain came up a few times. After mixed lymphocyte reaction, dividing CD4+ and CD8+ responder T cells were sorted. The data are from a study of graft-versus-host responses after intestinal transplantation. Study overall: Those transplanted obtained multivisceral, liver-intestinal, or isolated intestinal grafts.

Study findings and constraints: Maximum circulating GvH clone levels tracked with early post-transplant HvG decreases.

The table came from immunoSEQ multiplex PCR; TCRdb's copy has only in-frame clones and leaves some out. Of about 430 clones in the sample, 40% to 50% were seen once. Sequenced here: alloreactive CD4+ T cells from a mixed lymphocyte reaction culture, sampled before transplantation. The subset: CFSE-low proliferating T cells sorted from approximately six-day pre-transplant mixed lymphocyte reaction (GvH or HvG direction). This receptor was taken from a human patient who was an organ donor for intestinal transplantation.

The CDR3 DNA reads as TGTGCCAGCAGCCAACAGGGGGGCAATTCACCCCTCCACTTT. Translated: CASSQQGGNSPLHF. This chain connects TRBV11-2 to TRBJ1-6; TRBD1 matches at 8 bases. The CDR3 runs to 14 residues. Germline V gives CDR1 SGHAT, CDR2 FQNNGV. J was trimmed by 7 bases and V by 5 bases; bases with no gene match: 4.